The 8 T cell receptor beta chains reported below all come from one sample, sequenced in a study of CD8 T cells in ankylosing spondylitis. TCRdb re-called the 5' RACE reads through MiXCR, storing one row per CDR3 protein. The profile shows about 130,000 distinct CDR3 sequences, roughly 13% of them singletons. The sequenced material came from blood, either unsorted or a sorted T cell fraction (not recorded which). The receptors shown here come from a female donor with ankylosing spondylitis or in good health (not recorded which).

The chain couples TRBV28 to TRBJ1-2; no clear D. The V gene lost 5 bases and the J gene lost 0 bases, with 7 bases spanning the gap. The germline V gene encodes CDR1 MDHEN and CDR2 SYDVKM. The CDR3 sequence is 13 residues long. The chain's CDR3 is CASSRSPNYGYTF. CDR3 sequence (DNA): TGTGCCAGCAGTCGAAGCCCTAACTATGGCTACACCTTC.

This clonotype was recorded at least ten times. CDR3 DNA sequence: TGTGCCAGCAGAGGACAGGGGAGGAACAATCAGCCCCAGCATTTT. This encodes CASRGQGRNNQPQHF. The gene calls are TRBV6-1 and TRBJ1-5, with TRBD1 matching 9 bases. V lost 6 bases, J lost 3 bases, and 6 bases stayed unmatched. Germline assignment: CDR1 MNHNS and CDR2 SASEGT. This CDR3 has 15 amino acids.

This clonotype was recorded at least ten times. The chain recombines TRBV29-1 with TRBJ2-5; tentative D call: TRBD2 (5 bases). Trimming left V 3 bases short and J 4 bases short, with 12 bases between. Germline values: CDR1 SQVTM, CDR2 ANQGSEA. CDR3 size: 13 residues. CDR3 amino acids: CSVDNLARETQYF. In nucleotides, the CDR3 is TGCAGCGTTGATAATCTAGCTCGAGAGACCCAGTACTTC.

This clonotype came up many times. V is TRBV5-1 and J is TRBJ2-2; possibly TRBD1 for D (6 bases). With 0 bases removed from V and 5 bases from J, the gap between germline ends came to 11 bases. Looked up from germline, CDR1 is SGHRS and CDR2 is YFSETQ. The CDR3 loop spans 15 amino acids. In DNA form, the CDR3 reads TGCGCCAGCAGCTTGGCGGTACAGGGTACCGGGGAGCTGTTTTTT. This encodes CASSLAVQGTGELFF.

This clonotype was counted a few times. The rearrangement uses TRBV30 and TRBJ1-6; TRBD1 agrees at 8 bases. The CDR3 sequence is 15 residues long. Germline V gene sequence: CDR1 GTSNPN, CDR2 SVGIG (reference sequence). Trimming cost V 5 bases and J 0 bases; bases outside gene matches: 3. The DNA of the CDR3 is TGTGCCTGGCGGACAGGGAGCTCCTATAATTCACCCCTCCACTTT. This codes for CAWRTGSSYNSPLHF.

The chain links TRBV5-1 to TRBJ2-3, with a possible D match to TRBD1 (6 bases). The V gene lost 2 bases and the J gene lost 6 bases, with 16 bases spanning the gap. From germline, CDR1 is SGHRS and CDR2 YFSETQ. This CDR3 is built from 15 residues. CDR3 sequence reads: CASSFGDKRADTQYF. CDR3 nucleotides: TGCGCCAGCAGCTTCGGGGACAAGAGGGCGGATACGCAGTATTTT.

Many counts were recorded for this clonotype. The chain couples TRBV20-1 to TRBJ1-5; a weak D match, TRBD1 (6 bases). Trimming stripped 4 bases from V and 4 bases from J, with 8 bases between. The CDR3 spans 12 residues. The germline gives CDR1 DFQATT, CDR2 SNEGSKA (reference sequence). The CDR3 bases are TGCAGTGCTAAAAGGGGGAATCAGCCCCAGCATTTT. The encoded protein is CSAKRGNQPQHF.

In this sample, this clonotype turned up many times. The J gene is TRBJ2-3, the V gene TRBV5-1; a possible D gene is TRBD2 (7 bases). The V gene lost 4 bases and the J gene lost 1 base, with 13 bases spanning the gap. Germline V gene sequence: CDR1 SGHRS, CDR2 YFSETQ. The CDR3 has 15 residues. The chain's CDR3 is CASSVAGAGTDTQYF. In DNA form, the CDR3 reads TGCGCCAGCAGCGTGGCGGGGGCCGGCACAGATACGCAGTATTTT.